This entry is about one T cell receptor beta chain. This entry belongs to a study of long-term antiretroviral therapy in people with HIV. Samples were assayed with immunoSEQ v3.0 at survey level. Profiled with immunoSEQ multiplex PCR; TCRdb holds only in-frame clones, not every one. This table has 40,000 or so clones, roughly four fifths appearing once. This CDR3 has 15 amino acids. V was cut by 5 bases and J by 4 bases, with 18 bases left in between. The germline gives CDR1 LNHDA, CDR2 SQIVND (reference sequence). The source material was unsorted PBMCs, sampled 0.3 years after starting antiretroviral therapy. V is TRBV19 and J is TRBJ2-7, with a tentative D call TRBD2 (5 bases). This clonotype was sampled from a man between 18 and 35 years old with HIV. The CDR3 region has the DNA TGTGCCAGTAGTCCCTCGGGCGGAGGATTTTACGAGCAGTACTTC. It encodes CASSPSGGGFYEQYF. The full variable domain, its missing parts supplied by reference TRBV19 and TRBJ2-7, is DGGITQSPKYLFRKEGQNVTLSCEQNLNHDAMYWYRQDPGQGLRLIYYSQIVNDFQKGDIAEGYSVSREKKESFPLTVTSAQKNPTAFYLCASSPSGGGFYEQYFGPGTRLTVT.